A selection of T cell receptor beta chains follows, all from one sample in a study of cytomegalovirus exposure and HLA in healthy donors. Profiled with immunoSEQ multiplex PCR; TCRdb holds only in-frame clones, not every one. This sample has roughly 200,000 clones, with 86% found just once. Sequenced material: PBMCs. These receptors originate from a man younger than 40 in good health and CMV-seropositive. CDR3s include the opening cysteine and the closing phenylalanine or tryptophan. A D gene is named only where the DNA matches it firmly. Only some rows state a clone size, as once, few, many or a class for expanded clones.

DNA: TGTGCCAGCAGCGAAAGGGCCAATTGGAATGAGCAGTTCTTC; CDR3: CASSERANWNEQFF; D: .; V: TRBV7-3; size: .; length: 14; J: TRBJ2-1
DNA: TGTGCCAGCAGCCAAGGGGGGTACAACGTCCTGACTTTC; CDR3: CASSQGGYNVLTF; D: .; V: TRBV10-3; size: .; length: 13; J: TRBJ2-6
DNA: TGTGCCAGTAGTCCATCGGACAATGAGCAGTTCTTC; CDR3: CASSPSDNEQFF; D: .; V: TRBV19; size: few; length: 12; J: TRBJ2-1
DNA: TGCGCCAGCAGCCAAATCCCTTTAAGCGGTCAGCCCCAGCATTTT; CDR3: CASSQIPLSGQPQHF; D: .; V: TRBV4-1; size: .; length: 15; J: TRBJ1-5
DNA: TGTGCCAGCACCCTGGGACAAGGAAACAATGAGCAGTTCTTC; CDR3: CASTLGQGNNEQFF; D: .; V: TRBV7-9; size: .; length: 14; J: TRBJ2-1
DNA: TGCGCCAGCAGCCAGAGGGAGGGCTCCTACAATGAGCAGTTCTTC; CDR3: CASSQREGSYNEQFF; D: TRBD2; V: TRBV4-1; size: once; length: 15; J: TRBJ2-1
DNA: TGTGCCAGCAGCTTAGCAGCGGGGCAGTCGCTGGCGGAGACCCAGTACTTC; CDR3: CASSLAAGQSLAETQYF; D: TRBD2; V: TRBV13; size: .; length: 17; J: TRBJ2-5
DNA: TGTGCCAGCAGCTTGGGACAGGGGATTTCCGAGCAGTACTTC; CDR3: CASSLGQGISEQYF; D: TRBD1; V: TRBV5-8; size: .; length: 14; J: TRBJ2-7
DNA: TGTGCCAGCAGTTTAGACATACCGAGCACAGATACGCAGTATTTT; CDR3: CASSLDIPSTDTQYF; D: .; V: TRBV2; size: .; length: 15; J: TRBJ2-3
DNA: TGTGCCAGCAGCAGGGGACTAGCGGGGGCCCTTAGCACAGATACGCAGTATTTT; CDR3: CASSRGLAGALSTDTQYF; D: TRBD2; V: TRBV9; size: .; length: 18; J: TRBJ2-3
DNA: TGTGCCAGCAGGATTATGGCAGACTATAATTCACCCCTCCACTTT; CDR3: CASRIMADYNSPLHF; D: .; V: TRBV6-4; size: .; length: 15; J: TRBJ1-6
DNA: TGTGCCAGCACTACACTATTGGCAGGGGGGATGAACACTGAAGCTTTCTTT; CDR3: CASTTLLAGGMNTEAFF; D: TRBD1; V: TRBV27; size: .; length: 17; J: TRBJ1-1
DNA: TGTGCCAGCAGCTTAGAAGGAACTAGCTACACCGGGGAGCTGTTTTTT; CDR3: CASSLEGTSYTGELFF; D: .; V: TRBV7-6; size: .; length: 16; J: TRBJ2-2
DNA: TGTGCCAGCAGTTACGGGCAGGGAAGTTCCTATGGCTACACCTTC; CDR3: CASSYGQGSSYGYTF; D: .; V: TRBV6-6; size: .; length: 15; J: TRBJ1-2
DNA: TGCGCCAGCAGCCCACTCGGGGGGAGGAGGGAGCAGTACTTC; CDR3: CASSPLGGRREQYF; D: TRBD2; V: TRBV4-3; size: .; length: 14; J: TRBJ2-7
DNA: TGTGCCAGCAGTAAACTTCCGGGACTAGCAGAGTACAATGAGCAGTTCTTC; CDR3: CASSKLPGLAEYNEQFF; D: TRBD2; V: TRBV7-9; size: .; length: 17; J: TRBJ2-1
DNA: TGCGCCTGTGAGAGGGGGTACTGTTTGTGTACAGCTTTCTTT; CDR3: CACERGYCLCTAFF; D: .; V: TRBV10-1; size: .; length: 14; J: TRBJ1-1
DNA: TGTGCCAGCAGCTTAGCCCCGGGGCCCGTACCGCAGCCCCAGCATTTT; CDR3: CASSLAPGPVPQPQHF; D: .; V: TRBV7-6; size: .; length: 16; J: TRBJ1-5
DNA: TGCAGCGGGGGAGGTGCTGGAAACACCATATATTTT; CDR3: CSGGGAGNTIYF; D: .; V: TRBV29-1; size: .; length: 12; J: TRBJ1-3
DNA: TGTGCCAGCACCGCGGGGGTGCACGAGCAGTACTTC; CDR3: CASTAGVHEQYF; D: TRBD2; V: TRBV11-3; size: .; length: 12; J: TRBJ2-7
DNA: TGCGCCAGCAGCCTCACCGACCTTGGGACTGAAGCTTTCTTT; CDR3: CASSLTDLGTEAFF; D: .; V: TRBV4-3; size: many; length: 14; J: TRBJ1-1
DNA: TGTGCCAGCAGTCAGAACGGGGGTGGCTACACCTTC; CDR3: CASSQNGGGYTF; D: .; V: TRBV6-5; size: .; length: 12; J: TRBJ1-2
DNA: TGTGCCACCAGCCCAACTTTTTACGAGCAGTACTTC; CDR3: CATSPTFYEQYF; D: .; V: TRBV15; size: .; length: 12; J: TRBJ2-7
DNA: TGCAGTGCTAGTTTTGCTAGCATCCCGTACTTC; CDR3: CSASFASIPYF; D: .; V: TRBV20-1; size: .; length: 11; J: TRBJ2-5
DNA: TGTGCCAGCAGCTTAAACAGGGTATGGCGCACTGAAGCTTTCTTT; CDR3: CASSLNRVWRTEAFF; D: .; V: TRBV7-2; size: .; length: 15; J: TRBJ1-1
DNA: TGTGCCACCAGCATAACCCCGGGACAGCCATATGGCTACACCTTC; CDR3: CATSITPGQPYGYTF; D: TRBD1; V: TRBV15; size: .; length: 15; J: TRBJ1-2
DNA: TGTGCCAGAAGCTTGGCGGAAACCAACTACGAGCAGTACTTC; CDR3: CARSLAETNYEQYF; D: .; V: TRBV7-5; size: .; length: 14; J: TRBJ2-7
DNA: TGTGCCAGCAGCGCGGGACAGCCCAACACTGAAGCTTTCTTT; CDR3: CASSAGQPNTEAFF; D: TRBD1; V: TRBV9; size: .; length: 14; J: TRBJ1-1
DNA: TGTGCCAGCAGCCCCGCCCAGCTGGGCACGAACACTGAAGCTTTCTTT; CDR3: CASSPAQLGTNTEAFF; D: .; V: TRBV4-2; size: .; length: 16; J: TRBJ1-1
DNA: TGTGCCAGCAACGGATGGGGTAGAGTTGGAAACACCATATATTTT; CDR3: CASNGWGRVGNTIYF; D: .; V: TRBV28; size: .; length: 15; J: TRBJ1-3
DNA: TGTGCCTCTGGGCGGGGCGGCTTTGCTGGGGCCAACGTCCTGACTTTC; CDR3: CASGRGGFAGANVLTF; D: .; V: TRBV25-1; size: .; length: 16; J: TRBJ2-6
DNA: TGTGCCAGCAGCTTCGACAGCTACGAGCAGTACTTC; CDR3: CASSFDSYEQYF; D: .; V: TRBV7-2; size: .; length: 12; J: TRBJ2-7
DNA: TGTGCCAGCAGCGAAACAGGGGACGGGACTGATGAAAAACTGTTTTTT; CDR3: CASSETGDGTDEKLFF; D: TRBD1; V: TRBV6-6; size: .; length: 16; J: TRBJ1-4
DNA: TGCGCCAGCAGTGATAACACCGGGGAGCTGTTTTTT; CDR3: CASSDNTGELFF; D: .; V: TRBV10-2; size: .; length: 12; J: TRBJ2-2
DNA: TGTGCCATCAGCTGGACTAGCGGCACAGATACGCAGTATTTT; CDR3: CAISWTSGTDTQYF; D: TRBD2; V: TRBV10-3; size: once; length: 14; J: TRBJ2-3
DNA: TGTGCCAGCAGTTACCCCCGGGACAAAGGCTACGAGCAGTACTTC; CDR3: CASSYPRDKGYEQYF; D: .; V: TRBV6-6; size: .; length: 15; J: TRBJ2-7
DNA: TGCGCCAGCAGCTTTGGCCTGGCAGGTTTTCGTGATACTGAAGCTTTCTTT; CDR3: CASSFGLAGFRDTEAFF; D: .; V: TRBV5-1; size: .; length: 17; J: TRBJ1-1
DNA: TGTGCCAGCAGCGTCTTAGACGGGAGTTACGGCTACACCTTC; CDR3: CASSVLDGSYGYTF; D: .; V: TRBV9; size: .; length: 14; J: TRBJ1-2
DNA: TGTGCCAGCAGCTTACCCGGACAGATGAACACTGAAGCTTTCTTT; CDR3: CASSLPGQMNTEAFF; D: .; V: TRBV7-9; size: .; length: 15; J: TRBJ1-1
DNA: TGCAGCGTTGTGTACCTACAGGGGGACGCCTACGAGCAGTACTTC; CDR3: CSVVYLQGDAYEQYF; D: TRBD1; V: TRBV29-1; size: .; length: 15; J: TRBJ2-7
DNA: TGCAGCGTTGTGCAGGGGGATCAGCCCCAGCATTTT; CDR3: CSVVQGDQPQHF; D: TRBD1; V: TRBV29-1; size: .; length: 12; J: TRBJ1-5
DNA: TGTGCCAGCAGCTCTAGTAGGGGCTGGACCTACGAGCAGTACTTC; CDR3: CASSSSRGWTYEQYF; D: .; V: TRBV5-6; size: .; length: 15; J: TRBJ2-7
DNA: TGCGCCAGCAGCCAAGTGAATAGCAATCAGCCCCAGCATTTT; CDR3: CASSQVNSNQPQHF; D: .; V: TRBV4-1; size: .; length: 14; J: TRBJ1-5
DNA: TGTGCCAGCAGTGAGGGGGGGACACAGCCTTCCCAAGAGACCCAGTACTTC; CDR3: CASSEGGTQPSQETQYF; D: .; V: TRBV28; size: once; length: 17; J: TRBJ2-5
DNA: TGCGCCAGCAGCTTTGGGGACACCTTGAACACTGAAGCTTTCTTT; CDR3: CASSFGDTLNTEAFF; D: .; V: TRBV5-1; size: .; length: 15; J: TRBJ1-1
DNA: TGTGCCAGCAGCCGAACCACGGGACAGAACACCGGGGAGCTGTTTTTT; CDR3: CASSRTTGQNTGELFF; D: .; V: TRBV5-5; size: .; length: 16; J: TRBJ2-2
DNA: TGTGCCAGCAGCGCCGGCGGGGTGCGGGCAGATACGCAGTATTTT; CDR3: CASSAGGVRADTQYF; D: .; V: TRBV9; size: .; length: 15; J: TRBJ2-3
DNA: TGTGCCAGCACCGCCGAGAGGGGATCCTACAATGAGCAGTTCTTC; CDR3: CASTAERGSYNEQFF; D: .; V: TRBV7-2; size: .; length: 15; J: TRBJ2-1
DNA: TGCGCCAGCAGCGTGTGGGGAGACAATGAGCAGTTCTTC; CDR3: CASSVWGDNEQFF; D: .; V: TRBV5-1; size: .; length: 13; J: TRBJ2-1
DNA: TGCAGCGTTCAGGACAGGGGAGAGACCCAGTACTTC; CDR3: CSVQDRGETQYF; D: TRBD1; V: TRBV29-1; size: .; length: 12; J: TRBJ2-5
DNA: TGCAGCGTCAGGGGACAGGGGAACACCGGGGAGCTGTTTTTT; CDR3: CSVRGQGNTGELFF; D: TRBD1; V: TRBV29-1; size: .; length: 14; J: TRBJ2-2
DNA: TGCAGCGTTGGGACTAGCAGCTACGAGCAGTACTTC; CDR3: CSVGTSSYEQYF; D: TRBD2; V: TRBV29-1; size: .; length: 12; J: TRBJ2-7
DNA: TGTGCCACCAGCAGAGCGGCGCCCCTTCGCTACGAGCAGTACTTC; CDR3: CATSRAAPLRYEQYF; D: .; V: TRBV15; size: once; length: 15; J: TRBJ2-7
DNA: TGTGCCATCAGTGAGCCCCGGGACATTACCATTCAGTACTTC; CDR3: CAISEPRDITIQYF; D: .; V: TRBV10-3; size: once; length: 14; J: TRBJ2-4
DNA: TGTGCCAGCAGCCAGCGGACAGGGGGCGTCTATGGCTACACCTTC; CDR3: CASSQRTGGVYGYTF; D: TRBD1; V: TRBV5-4; size: .; length: 15; J: TRBJ1-2
DNA: TGCGCCAGCAGCTGGGCGCGGCTTCTTAATCAGCCCCAGCATTTT; CDR3: CASSWARLLNQPQHF; D: .; V: TRBV5-1; size: .; length: 15; J: TRBJ1-5
DNA: TGTGCCAGCTCACCTAGCGGGGGCTACGAGCAGTACTTC; CDR3: CASSPSGGYEQYF; D: TRBD2; V: TRBV18; size: .; length: 13; J: TRBJ2-7